Listed below are T cell receptor beta chains from one sample, sequenced in a study of shared clonotypes between healthy human individuals. Assay: immunoSEQ multiplex PCR; the TCRdb copy retains only in-frame clones and omits some. The profile shows some 2,100,000 clones, approximately 94% of them singletons. Source material: naive CD4+ T cells sorted from blood. Receptors were obtained from a man younger than 30 in good health. Both conserved end residues are part of each CDR3. A D gene is named only where the DNA matches it firmly. Clone size, where shown, is once, few, many, or a class for clones that have expanded.

d_gene | abundance | v_gene | CDR3aa
NA | NA | TRBV7-2 | CASSLGQLSWGETQYF
TRBD1 | once | TRBV5-1 | CASSHRGGETQYF
NA | NA | TRBV9 | CASSALMGGTEAFF
NA | NA | TRBV7-2 | CASSSSANTGELFF
TRBD1 | once | TRBV12-5 | CASGPGQGASNTEAFF
TRBD2 | NA | TRBV2 | CASSEALGLAGTDTQYF
NA | NA | TRBV27 | CASRPNSGDEQFF
NA | NA | TRBV7-9 | CASQEGSSYNEQFF
NA | NA | TRBV4-1 | CASSHGPGVSLDQPQHF
TRBD1 | NA | TRBV5-6 | CASSSSGTGGHEAFF
TRBD1 | NA | TRBV4-1 | CASSQERGRTGAHNEQFF
NA | NA | TRBV10-2 | CASSRQPGSVDTQYF